The source of this T cell receptor (beta chain) is a study of blood T cell repertoires in COVID-19. Across the whole study: The study drew acute and convalescent COVID-19 samples from the United States, Italy and Spain. Nucleic acid was either cDNA or gDNA, and it came from T cells, B-cell-depleted T cells, or PBMCs.

The V gene's germline CDR1 is MNHEY and CDR2 SMNVEV (reference sequence). Deletions cut 4 bases from V and 6 bases from J, with 12 bases between. There are 13 residues in the CDR3. Per the original methods: Amplification of reference gene primers was used by the study to estimate nucleated cell counts. Only in-frame clones appear in the TCRdb table, and some are missing; sequencing was by immunoSEQ multiplex PCR. V and J calls and clone size are those listed in that table; D and trimming were worked out from the DNA. The top ten clones hold roughly 4% of a sample with 200,000 to 250,000 clones, about 83% of them seen once.

The sequenced sample was peripheral blood. J is TRBJ1-1 and V is TRBV27; TRBD1 might be the D (6 bases). This TCR derives from a middle-aged man with acute or convalescent COVID-19. The CDR3 nucleotides are TGTGCCAGCAGTTGGCGGGGGGGCGCTGAAGCTTTCTTT. Its protein is CASSWRGGAEAFF.